This T cell receptor (beta chain) originates from a study of shared clonotypes between healthy human individuals. In the original analysis: ImmunoSEQ only sent back junction sequences with no quality scores, so filtering was done differently. Assay used: immunoSEQ multiplex PCR; TCRdb lists only in-frame clones, some missing. The D gene and trimming were derived from the DNA, and the V and J assignments and clone size from that table. The data show 2 million to 2.5 million clones, with nearly 97% seen just once and roughly 0.13% held by the top ten. This CDR3 has 16 residues. In germline, CDR1 is WSHSY, CDR2 SAAADI. Losses at the gene ends were 2 bases for V and 6 bases for J; bases not matched to a gene: 11.

The rearrangement joins TRBV10-2 to TRBJ2-7; TRBD1 aligns across 9 bases. The sequence was collected from a man between 18 and 29 years old in good health. The sequenced sample consisted of naive CD4+ T cells sorted from blood. Regarding subset: CD45RA+ positively selected. The CDR3 sequence: CASSEPGTGKSFEQYF. CDR3 nucleotides: TGCGCCAGCAGTGAGCCCGGGACAGGGAAGAGTTTCGAGCAGTACTTC.